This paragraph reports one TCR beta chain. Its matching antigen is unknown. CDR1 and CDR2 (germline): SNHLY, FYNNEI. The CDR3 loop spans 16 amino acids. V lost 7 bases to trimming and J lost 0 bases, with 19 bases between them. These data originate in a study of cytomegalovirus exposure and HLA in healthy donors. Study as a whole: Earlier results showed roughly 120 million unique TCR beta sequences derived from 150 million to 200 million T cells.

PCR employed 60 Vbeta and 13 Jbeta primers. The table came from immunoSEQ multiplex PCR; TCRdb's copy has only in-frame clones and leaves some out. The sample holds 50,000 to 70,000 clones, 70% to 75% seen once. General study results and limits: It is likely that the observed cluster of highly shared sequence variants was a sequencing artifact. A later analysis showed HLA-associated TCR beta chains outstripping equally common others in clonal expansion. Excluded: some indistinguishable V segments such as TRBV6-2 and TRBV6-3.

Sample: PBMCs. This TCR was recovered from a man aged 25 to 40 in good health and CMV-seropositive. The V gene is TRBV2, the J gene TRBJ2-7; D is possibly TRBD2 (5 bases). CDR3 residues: CASKVPGPGSSYEQYF. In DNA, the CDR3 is TGTGCCAGCAAGGTTCCGGGCCCTGGGAGCTCCTACGAGCAGTACTTC.